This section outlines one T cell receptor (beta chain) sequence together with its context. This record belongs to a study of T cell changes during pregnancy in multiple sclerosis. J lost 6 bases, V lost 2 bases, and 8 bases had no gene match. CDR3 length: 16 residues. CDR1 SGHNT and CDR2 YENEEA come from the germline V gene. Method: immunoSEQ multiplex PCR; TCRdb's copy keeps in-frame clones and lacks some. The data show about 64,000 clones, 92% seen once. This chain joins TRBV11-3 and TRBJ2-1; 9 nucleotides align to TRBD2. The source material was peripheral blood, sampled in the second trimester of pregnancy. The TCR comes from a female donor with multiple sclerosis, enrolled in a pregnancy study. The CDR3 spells CASSLMGQREANEQFF. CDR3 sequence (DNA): TGTGCCAGCAGCTTAATGGGCCAGCGGGAGGCCAATGAGCAGTTCTTC. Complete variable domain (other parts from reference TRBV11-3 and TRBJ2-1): EAGVVQSPRYKIIEKKQPVAFWCNPISGHNTLYWYLQNLGQGPELLIRYENEEAVDDSQLPKDRFSAERLKGVDSTLKIQPAELGDSAVYLCASSLMGQREANEQFFGPGTRLTVL.